This T cell receptor (beta chain) was sequenced in a study of control samples from healthy donors and cancer patients. Libraries were prepared by immunoSEQ multiplex PCR; TCRdb keeps only in-frame clonotypes and omits some of them. The profile shows 100,000 to 130,000 clones, approximately 84% of them singletons. The CDR3 has 14 residues. With V trimmed by 5 bases and J by 6 bases, 4 bases remained unmatched. Germline V gene sequence: CDR1 SEHNR, CDR2 FQNEAQ (reference sequence). The V call is TRBV7-9, the J call TRBJ2-6; TRBD2 matches at 7 bases. The TCR comes from a man between 18 and 29 years old in good health. Specimen: blood. This CDR3 is CASSPAGEANVLTF. The CDR3 DNA reads TGTGCCAGCAGCCCTGCGGGAGAGGCCAACGTCCTGACTTTC.